The clone carrying this T cell receptor (beta chain) was detected only a few times. What it recognizes is unknown. The PCR made use of 60 Vbeta and 13 Jbeta primers. Measured with immunoSEQ multiplex PCR; TCRdb has only the in-frame clones, and not every one. The sample has under 200,000 clones; about four fifths are singletons. The data are from a study of cytomegalovirus exposure and HLA in healthy donors. Regarding the study as a whole: Sequence variants that were highly shared formed a cluster that was likely a sequencing artifact.

Germline-derived CDR1 and CDR2 are SEHNR and FQNEAQ (reference sequence). J lost 6 bases, V lost 6 bases, and 2 bases had no gene match. The CDR3 consists of 12 residues. The V gene is TRBV7-9, the J gene TRBJ2-7; TRBD1 matches 10 bases. Sample: PBMCs. This TCR was sampled from a man aged 25-40 years in good health and CMV-seronegative. CDR3 sequence reads: CASRGQGTEQYF. Written as DNA, the CDR3 is TGTGCCAGCAGGGGACAGGGGACCGAGCAGTACTTC.